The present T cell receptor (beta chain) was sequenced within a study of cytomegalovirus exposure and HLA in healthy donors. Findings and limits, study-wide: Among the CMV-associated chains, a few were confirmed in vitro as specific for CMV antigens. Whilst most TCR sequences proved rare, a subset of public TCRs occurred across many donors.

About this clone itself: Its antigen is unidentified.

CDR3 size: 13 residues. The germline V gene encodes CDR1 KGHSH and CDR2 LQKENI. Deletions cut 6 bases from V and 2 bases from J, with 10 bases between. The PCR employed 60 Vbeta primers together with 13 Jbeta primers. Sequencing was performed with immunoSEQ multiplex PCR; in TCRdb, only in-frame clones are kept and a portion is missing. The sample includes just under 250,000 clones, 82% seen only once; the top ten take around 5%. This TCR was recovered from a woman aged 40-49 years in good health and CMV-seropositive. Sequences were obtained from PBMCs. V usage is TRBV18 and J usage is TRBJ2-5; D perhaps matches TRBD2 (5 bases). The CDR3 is CASSGGLQETQYF. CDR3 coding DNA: TGTGCCAGCTCCGGCGGGTTGCAAGAGACCCAGTACTTC.